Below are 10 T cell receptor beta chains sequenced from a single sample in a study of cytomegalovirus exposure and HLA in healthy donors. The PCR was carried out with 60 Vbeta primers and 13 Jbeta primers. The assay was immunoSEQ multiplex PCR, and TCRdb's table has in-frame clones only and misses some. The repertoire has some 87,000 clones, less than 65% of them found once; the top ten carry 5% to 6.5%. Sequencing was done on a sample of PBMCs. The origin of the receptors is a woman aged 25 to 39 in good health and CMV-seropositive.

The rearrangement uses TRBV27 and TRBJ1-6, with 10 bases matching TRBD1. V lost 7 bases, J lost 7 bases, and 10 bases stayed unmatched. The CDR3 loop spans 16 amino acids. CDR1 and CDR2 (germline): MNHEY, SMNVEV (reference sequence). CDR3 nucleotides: TGTGCCAGCACAGTGGGACAGGGGCAGAGGAATTCACCCCTCCACTTT. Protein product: CASTVGQGQRNSPLHF.

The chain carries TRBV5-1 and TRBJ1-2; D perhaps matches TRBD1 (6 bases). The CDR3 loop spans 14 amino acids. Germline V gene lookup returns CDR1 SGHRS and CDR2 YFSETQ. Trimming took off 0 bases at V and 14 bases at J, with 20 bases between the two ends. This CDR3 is CASSLVGTTSLWTF. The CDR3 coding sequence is TGCGCCAGCAGCTTGGTCGGGACAACGTCGTTGTGGACCTTC.

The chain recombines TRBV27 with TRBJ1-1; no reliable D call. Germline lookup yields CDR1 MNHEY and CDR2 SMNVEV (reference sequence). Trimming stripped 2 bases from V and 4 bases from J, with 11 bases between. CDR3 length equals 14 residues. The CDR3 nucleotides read TGTGCCAGCAGTTTAACCCCTCCCAGCACTGAAGCTTTCTTT. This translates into CASSLTPPSTEAFF.

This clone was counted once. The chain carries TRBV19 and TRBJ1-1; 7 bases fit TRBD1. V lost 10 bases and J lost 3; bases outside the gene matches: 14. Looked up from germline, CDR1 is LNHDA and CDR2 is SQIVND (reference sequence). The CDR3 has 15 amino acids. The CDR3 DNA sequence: TGTGCCACCATTGAAGGAACAGGGGCCCACACTGAAGCTTTCTTT. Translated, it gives CATIEGTGAHTEAFF. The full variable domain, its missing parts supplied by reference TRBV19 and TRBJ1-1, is DGGITQSPKYLFRKEGQNVTLSCEQNLNHDAMYWYRQDPGQGLRLIYYSQIVNDFQKGDIAEGYSVSREKKESFPLTVTSAQKNPTAFYLCATIEGTGAHTEAFFGQGTRLTVV.

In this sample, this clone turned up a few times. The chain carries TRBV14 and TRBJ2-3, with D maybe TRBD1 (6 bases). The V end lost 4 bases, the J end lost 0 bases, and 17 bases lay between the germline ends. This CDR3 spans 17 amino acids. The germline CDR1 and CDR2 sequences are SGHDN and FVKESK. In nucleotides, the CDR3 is TGTGCCAGCAGCCTCGGCAGGGGACCTAGAAGCACAGATACGCAGTATTTT. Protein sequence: CASSLGRGPRSTDTQYF.

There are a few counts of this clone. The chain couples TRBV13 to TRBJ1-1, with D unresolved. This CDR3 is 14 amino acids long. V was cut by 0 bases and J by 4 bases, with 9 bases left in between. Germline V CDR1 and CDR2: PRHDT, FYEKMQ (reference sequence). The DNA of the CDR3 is TGTGCCAGCAGCTTAGGGAGGGTCGCCACTGAAGCTTTCTTT. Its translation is CASSLGRVATEAFF. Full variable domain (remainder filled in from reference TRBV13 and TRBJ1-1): AAGVIQSPRHLIKEKRETATLKCYPIPRHDTVYWYQQGPGQDPQFLISFYEKMQSDKGSIPDRFSAQQFSDYHSELNMSSLELGDSALYFCASSLGRVATEAFFGQGTRLTVV.

The CDR3 coding sequence is TGTGCCAGCAGCCGCTTGGGGGGGGCGAAGAAGGCTGAAGCTTTCTTT. Residues: CASSRLGGAKKAEAFF. The rearrangement uses TRBV7-2 and TRBJ1-1, with D perhaps TRBD1 (6 bases). V was shortened by 5 bases and J by 6 bases, with 22 bases between the two germline ends. Germline CDR1 reads SGHTA; CDR2 reads FQGNSA. The CDR3 contains 16 residues.

The CDR3 spells CAWSVVSTTTGRSYGYTF. In DNA, the CDR3 is TGTGCCTGGAGTGTAGTTTCCACAACTACAGGGCGAAGCTATGGCTACACCTTC. This rearrangement joins TRBV30 to TRBJ1-2; TRBD1 might be the D (6 bases). Germline assignment: CDR1 GTSNPN and CDR2 SVGIG (reference sequence). V was clipped by 0 bases and J by 4 bases, with 24 bases between them. The CDR3 has 18 residues.

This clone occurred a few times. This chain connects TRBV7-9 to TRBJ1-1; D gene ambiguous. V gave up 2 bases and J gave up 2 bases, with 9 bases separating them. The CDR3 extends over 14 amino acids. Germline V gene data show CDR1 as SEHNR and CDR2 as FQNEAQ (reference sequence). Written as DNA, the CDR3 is TGTGCCAGCAGCTTACGTCAGACTAACACTGAAGCTTTCTTT. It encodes CASSLRQTNTEAFF.

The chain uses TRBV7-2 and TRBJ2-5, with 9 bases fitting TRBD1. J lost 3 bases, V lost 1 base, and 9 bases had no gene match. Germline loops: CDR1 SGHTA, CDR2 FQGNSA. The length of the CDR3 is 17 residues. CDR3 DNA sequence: TGTGCCAGCAGCTTAGGAAGTCCGGACAGGGGTAAAGAGACCCAGTACTTC. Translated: CASSLGSPDRGKETQYF.